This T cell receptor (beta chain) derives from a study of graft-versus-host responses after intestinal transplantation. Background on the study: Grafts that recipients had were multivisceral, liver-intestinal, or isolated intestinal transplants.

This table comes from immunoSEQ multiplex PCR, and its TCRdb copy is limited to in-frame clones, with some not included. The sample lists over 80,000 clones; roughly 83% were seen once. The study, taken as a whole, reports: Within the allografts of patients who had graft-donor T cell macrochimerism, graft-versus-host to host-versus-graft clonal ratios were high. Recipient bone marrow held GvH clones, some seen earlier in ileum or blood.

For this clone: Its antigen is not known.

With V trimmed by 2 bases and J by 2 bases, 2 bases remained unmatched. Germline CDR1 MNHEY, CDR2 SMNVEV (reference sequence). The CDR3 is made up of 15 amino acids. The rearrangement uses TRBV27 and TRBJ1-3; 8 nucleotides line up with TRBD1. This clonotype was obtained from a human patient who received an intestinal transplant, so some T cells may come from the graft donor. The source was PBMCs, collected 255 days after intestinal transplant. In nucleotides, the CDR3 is TGTGCCAGCAGTTTAGGACAGGGCCCTGGAAACACCATATATTTT. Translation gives CASSLGQGPGNTIYF.